The rows below give T cell receptor beta chains drawn from one sample of a study of cytomegalovirus exposure and HLA in healthy donors. Clones were sequenced by immunoSEQ multiplex PCR, and TCRdb holds only the in-frame ones, with some missing. This table holds about 120,000 clones, about 74% found once. Material: PBMCs. These receptors all stem from a woman aged 40 to 50 in good health and CMV-seropositive. CDR3s include the opening cysteine and the closing phenylalanine or tryptophan. D genes are given only for firm matches. Size is stated for part of the rows, as once, few or many counts, or as a class when the clone is expanded.

j_gene: TRBJ2-7
v_gene: TRBV6-1
d_gene: -
abundance: -
CDR3aa: CASSGFTGTTDEQYF
CDR3nt: TGTGCCAGCAGTGGATTCACCGGGACAACAGACGAGCAGTACTTC

j_gene: TRBJ2-7
v_gene: TRBV5-6
d_gene: TRBD2
abundance: -
CDR3aa: CASSTTSGGANRYEQYF
CDR3nt: TGTGCCAGCAGCACAACTAGCGGGGGGGCTAATCGGTACGAGCAGTACTTC

j_gene: TRBJ1-1
v_gene: TRBV7-8
d_gene: -
abundance: -
CDR3aa: CASSLRGSNTEAFF
CDR3nt: TGTGCCAGCAGCTTAAGGGGATCGAACACTGAAGCTTTCTTT

j_gene: TRBJ2-7
v_gene: TRBV29-1
d_gene: TRBD2
abundance: few
CDR3aa: CSAKGGLAGGPAYEQYF
CDR3nt: TGCAGCGCCAAGGGTGGGCTAGCGGGGGGGCCGGCCTACGAGCAGTACTTC

j_gene: TRBJ2-7
v_gene: TRBV27
d_gene: TRBD1
abundance: few
CDR3aa: CASSLKGAGYEQYF
CDR3nt: TGTGCCAGCAGTTTAAAGGGGGCAGGGTACGAGCAGTACTTC

j_gene: TRBJ2-7
v_gene: TRBV18
d_gene: -
abundance: -
CDR3aa: CASSPREGGVRNEQYF
CDR3nt: TGTGCCAGCTCACCACGCGAAGGGGGGGTGAGGAACGAGCAGTACTTC

j_gene: TRBJ1-1
v_gene: TRBV25-1
d_gene: -
abundance: few
CDR3aa: CASSEGDTRVTEAFF
CDR3nt: TGTGCCAGCAGTGAAGGTGACACGCGAGTAACTGAAGCTTTCTTT

j_gene: TRBJ2-3
v_gene: TRBV5-4
d_gene: TRBD2
abundance: -
CDR3aa: CASSPTGGSTDTQYF
CDR3nt: TGTGCCAGCAGCCCTACCGGGGGGAGCACAGATACGCAGTATTTT

j_gene: TRBJ2-7
v_gene: TRBV18
d_gene: TRBD2
abundance: -
CDR3aa: CASTPIGTSGRKQYF
CDR3nt: TGTGCCAGCACACCCATCGGGACTAGCGGTCGGAAGCAGTACTTC

j_gene: TRBJ1-2
v_gene: TRBV4-1
d_gene: TRBD1
abundance: -
CDR3aa: CASSQRFGQENYGYTF
CDR3nt: TGCGCCAGCAGCCAAAGATTCGGACAGGAGAACTATGGCTACACCTTC

j_gene: TRBJ2-7
v_gene: TRBV15
d_gene: -
abundance: -
CDR3aa: CATSREEGEYRRKQYF
CDR3nt: TGTGCCACCAGCAGAGAAGAGGGGGAGTACCGACGAAAGCAGTACTTC

j_gene: TRBJ1-4
v_gene: TRBV6-1
d_gene: TRBD1
abundance: -
CDR3aa: CASSWTGGEKLFF
CDR3nt: TGTGCCAGCAGTTGGACAGGGGGAGAAAAACTGTTTTTT

j_gene: TRBJ2-5
v_gene: TRBV18
d_gene: TRBD2
abundance: -
CDR3aa: CASSPTSGGQETQYF
CDR3nt: TGTGCCAGCTCACCGACTAGCGGGGGACAAGAGACCCAGTACTTC

j_gene: TRBJ2-3
v_gene: TRBV15
d_gene: -
abundance: -
CDR3aa: CATSRVQVGDTQYF
CDR3nt: TGTGCCACCAGCAGAGTACAGGTGGGAGATACGCAGTATTTT

j_gene: TRBJ2-7
v_gene: TRBV30
d_gene: -
abundance: -
CDR3aa: CAWTVRERSYEQYF
CDR3nt: TGTGCCTGGACCGTTAGAGAGCGCTCCTACGAGCAGTACTTC

j_gene: TRBJ2-2
v_gene: TRBV7-6
d_gene: -
abundance: -
CDR3aa: CASSGGGSTGELFF
CDR3nt: TGTGCCAGCAGCGGCGGGGGCAGCACCGGGGAGCTGTTTTTT

j_gene: TRBJ1-2
v_gene: TRBV29-1
d_gene: -
abundance: -
CDR3aa: CSVVDRNAWGYTF
CDR3nt: TGCAGCGTGGTGGACAGAAATGCATGGGGCTACACCTTC

j_gene: TRBJ1-1
v_gene: TRBV2
d_gene: -
abundance: -
CDR3aa: CASTRQNTEAFF
CDR3nt: TGTGCCAGCACTAGGCAGAACACTGAAGCTTTCTTT

j_gene: TRBJ1-5
v_gene: TRBV6-1
d_gene: TRBD1
abundance: -
CDR3aa: CASSPGQGSNQPQHF
CDR3nt: TGTGCCAGCAGTCCGGGACAGGGGAGCAATCAGCCCCAGCATTTT

j_gene: TRBJ2-7
v_gene: TRBV5-1
d_gene: -
abundance: -
CDR3aa: CASSFASSSYEQYF
CDR3nt: TGCGCCAGCAGCTTCGCCAGTTCCTCCTACGAGCAGTACTTC

j_gene: TRBJ1-1
v_gene: TRBV10-1
d_gene: -
abundance: -
CDR3aa: CASSEPEAGTEAFF
CDR3nt: TGCGCCAGCAGTGAGCCAGAAGCAGGGACTGAAGCTTTCTTT

j_gene: TRBJ2-1
v_gene: TRBV5-8
d_gene: -
abundance: few
CDR3aa: CASSFERGGSSYNEQFF
CDR3nt: TGTGCCAGCAGCTTTGAAAGGGGGGGAAGCTCCTACAATGAGCAGTTCTTC

j_gene: TRBJ2-1
v_gene: TRBV29-1
d_gene: -
abundance: -
CDR3aa: CSVEGAPSYNEQFF
CDR3nt: TGCAGCGTTGAAGGGGCCCCCTCCTACAATGAGCAGTTCTTC

j_gene: TRBJ2-7
v_gene: TRBV5-1
d_gene: -
abundance: once
CDR3aa: CASSLDGSYEQYF
CDR3nt: TGCGCCAGCAGCTTGGACGGCTCCTACGAGCAGTACTTC

j_gene: TRBJ1-4
v_gene: TRBV4-3
d_gene: -
abundance: few
CDR3aa: CASSQEGRATNEKLFF
CDR3nt: TGCGCCAGCAGCCAAGAGGGTCGGGCAACTAATGAAAAACTGTTTTTT

j_gene: TRBJ1-3
v_gene: TRBV7-8
d_gene: -
abundance: few
CDR3aa: CASSPPSNTIYF
CDR3nt: TGTGCCAGCAGCCCTCCGTCAAACACCATATATTTT

j_gene: TRBJ2-1
v_gene: TRBV5-1
d_gene: -
abundance: -
CDR3aa: CASRLDPAGNEQFF
CDR3nt: TGCGCCAGCAGACTAGACCCCGCGGGCAATGAGCAGTTCTTC

j_gene: TRBJ2-7
v_gene: TRBV5-1
d_gene: -
abundance: -
CDR3aa: CASSLEGSHYEQYF
CDR3nt: TGCGCCAGCAGCTTGGAGGGGTCCCACTACGAGCAGTACTTC

j_gene: TRBJ2-3
v_gene: TRBV5-1
d_gene: TRBD2
abundance: few
CDR3aa: CASSLAPSSGRSTDTQYF
CDR3nt: TGCGCCAGCAGCTTGGCCCCTTCTAGCGGGCGAAGCACAGATACGCAGTATTTT

j_gene: TRBJ1-1
v_gene: TRBV4-1
d_gene: -
abundance: -
CDR3aa: CASSSRWRGRTEAFF
CDR3nt: TGCGCCAGCAGTTCCCGTTGGCGGGGGAGAACTGAAGCTTTCTTT

j_gene: TRBJ1-6
v_gene: TRBV19
d_gene: -
abundance: -
CDR3aa: CASSLQGSSYNSPLHF
CDR3nt: TGTGCCAGTAGTCTCCAGGGGAGCTCCTATAATTCACCCCTCCACTTT

j_gene: TRBJ2-5
v_gene: TRBV29-1
d_gene: TRBD1
abundance: few
CDR3aa: CSVAGQGAPQETQYF
CDR3nt: TGCAGCGTTGCGGGGCAGGGGGCACCCCAAGAGACCCAGTACTTC

j_gene: TRBJ2-7
v_gene: TRBV7-6
d_gene: TRBD2
abundance: -
CDR3aa: CASSLTSGANYEQYF
CDR3nt: TGTGCCAGCAGCTTAACTAGCGGGGCAAACTACGAGCAGTACTTC

j_gene: TRBJ2-2
v_gene: TRBV2
d_gene: -
abundance: -
CDR3aa: CASRATGTGELFF
CDR3nt: TGTGCCAGCAGAGCTACAGGGACCGGGGAGCTGTTTTTT

j_gene: TRBJ2-7
v_gene: TRBV5-1
d_gene: TRBD1
abundance: -
CDR3aa: CASSPGDREVREQYF
CDR3nt: TGCGCCAGCAGCCCGGGGGACAGGGAGGTACGCGAGCAGTACTTC

j_gene: TRBJ2-6
v_gene: TRBV5-6
d_gene: -
abundance: -
CDR3aa: CASSLGGSGANVLTF
CDR3nt: TGTGCCAGCAGCTTGGGAGGCTCTGGGGCCAACGTCCTGACTTTC

j_gene: TRBJ1-2
v_gene: TRBV6-1
d_gene: -
abundance: -
CDR3aa: CASSESGAGYTF
CDR3nt: TGTGCCAGCAGTGAATCAGGGGCTGGCTACACCTTC

j_gene: TRBJ2-7
v_gene: TRBV9
d_gene: -
abundance: -
CDR3aa: CASSPTTAAYEQYF
CDR3nt: TGTGCCAGCAGCCCAACGACAGCAGCCTACGAGCAGTACTTC

j_gene: TRBJ2-2
v_gene: TRBV6-5
d_gene: TRBD1
abundance: -
CDR3aa: CASSWDRVLGELFF
CDR3nt: TGTGCCAGCAGTTGGGACAGGGTCCTCGGGGAGCTGTTTTTT